Below, 13 T cell receptor beta chains from the same sample are listed, as sequenced in a study of beta chain features in type 1 diabetes. The whole isolated RNA underwent reverse transcription, so sequencing captured expressed TCRB transcripts. TCRdb's table, derived via immunoSEQ multiplex PCR, lists solely in-frame clones and lacks some. The sample has roughly 350,000 clones, around 10% seen once; the top ten hold less than 0.65%. Study-level results: In every one of the four CD4+ subsets, TCRB CDR3s were moderately but significantly shorter in Type 1 diabetes patients.

No antigen has been assigned to these receptors. Material: central memory CD4+ T cells from blood. These receptors all stem from a man aged 25 to 40 with type 1 diabetes.

The table lists this clone with many counts. The genes are TRBV6-6 and TRBJ1-1; 7 bases agree with TRBD1. The CDR3 sequence is 13 residues long. The J segment lost 5 bases and the V segment lost 6 bases, leaving 6 bases of the junction unmatched. Per the germline V gene, CDR1 is MNHNY and CDR2 is SVGAGI (reference sequence). In nucleotides, the CDR3 is TGTGCCAGCAGCTCGACAGGGTGGACTGAAGCTTTCTTT. This gives the protein CASSSTGWTEAFF.

This clone was counted ten times or more. The genes are TRBV29-1 and TRBJ1-1, with 7 positions matching TRBD1. The germline gives CDR1 SQVTM, CDR2 ANQGSEA. The CDR3 sequence is 15 residues long. V trimming: 7 bases; J trimming: 1 base; junction bases outside the gene matches: 12. CDR3 amino acids: CSAASPGQTNTEAFF. CDR3 DNA sequence: TGCAGCGCCGCCTCCCCGGGACAGACGAACACTGAAGCTTTCTTT.

CDR3 DNA: TGTGCCAGCAGCTTTTTCGGCACCAACACTGAAGCTTTCTTT. It specifies CASSFFGTNTEAFF. The chain employs TRBV4-2 and TRBJ1-1; D is unclear. Trimming cost V 5 bases and J 2 bases, with 12 bases left between them. CDR3 size: 14 residues. Germline V gives CDR1 LGHNA, CDR2 YNFKEQ.

The table lists this clone with a few counts. This chain links TRBV7-2 with TRBJ2-1; 9 bases align to TRBD1. V shed 5 bases, J shed 7 bases, and the junction held 6 bases outside the gene matches. The CDR3 contains 14 residues. Germline lookup yields CDR1 SGHTA and CDR2 FQGNSA. This CDR3 is CASSTQGARNEQFF. Here the CDR3 DNA reads TGTGCCAGCAGCACACAGGGGGCGCGTAATGAGCAGTTCTTC.

The V call is TRBV10-3, the J call TRBJ2-5; tentatively, D is TRBD1 or TRBD2 (5 bases each). The CDR3 contains 12 residues. The ends were cut back, 4 bases at V and 5 bases at J, with 8 bases in the middle. CDR1 and CDR2 (germline): ENHRY, SYGVKD. Here the CDR3 reads CAISGEGETQYF. For the CDR3, the DNA is TGTGCCATCAGTGGAGAGGGGGAGACCCAGTACTTC.

The sample holds a few counts of this clone. This chain links TRBV30 with TRBJ1-5, with TRBD1 matching 10 bases. There are 15 residues in the CDR3. V was clipped by 1 base and J by 7 bases; unmatched bases: 7. Per the germline V gene, CDR1 is GTSNPN and CDR2 is SVGIG (reference sequence). CDR3 sequence: CAWSGGDRGWQPQHF. CDR3 nucleotides: TGTGCCTGGAGTGGGGGGGACAGGGGATGGCAGCCCCAGCATTTT.

CDR3 in DNA: TGTGCCAGCAGCAGCCGCCCCGGACAGGGAGGCACTGAAGCTTTCTTT. Protein sequence: CASSSRPGQGGTEAFF. V usage is TRBV21-1 and J usage is TRBJ1-1; whether TRBD1, the table's D call, matches the DNA was not checked. TRBV21-1 has pseudogene status. The CDR3 loop spans 16 amino acids.

The chain employs TRBV7-9 and TRBJ2-1; 12 nucleotides align to TRBD2. Germline loops: CDR1 SEHNR, CDR2 FQNEAQ (reference sequence). J gave up 7 bases and V 0 bases, and 10 bases lay outside the gene matches. CDR3 length: 18 amino acids. The CDR3 nucleotides are TGTGCCAGCAGCTTAGCAGTGGCTAGCGGGAGGGCCAGGAATGAGCAGTTCTTC. This translates into CASSLAVASGRARNEQFF.

The chain combines TRBV28 with TRBJ2-3; 10 bases line up with TRBD1. The V and J ends lost 4 bases and 5 bases, in that order; junction bases with no gene match: 12. This CDR3 is built from 17 residues. Germline CDR1 MDHEN, CDR2 SYDVKM. CDR3 loop: CASSSEGGQGGVDTQYF. The DNA of the CDR3 is TGTGCCAGCAGTTCCGAGGGTGGACAGGGGGGCGTAGATACGCAGTATTTT.

This clone was seen repeatedly, ten times or more. The chain combines TRBV7-9 with TRBJ2-2; unclear D gene. Looked up from germline, CDR1 is SEHNR and CDR2 is FQNEAQ (reference sequence). Trimming took 2 bases from V and 4 from J, leaving 5 bases between them. The CDR3 runs 13 residues. CDR3 coding DNA: TGTGCCAGCAGCTTACAGATCACCGGGGAGCTGTTTTTT. It specifies CASSLQITGELFF.

A few counts support this clone. In DNA form, the CDR3 reads TGTGCCACCCTCCCGCCGGGACTCTACGAGCAGTACTTC. It encodes CATLPPGLYEQYF. The gene calls are TRBV10-3 and TRBJ2-7; tentative D call: TRBD2 (6 bases). CDR1 is ENHRY, CDR2 SYGVKD, per germline. The CDR3 spans 13 residues. Trimming left V 10 bases short and J 3 bases short, with 16 bases between.

The chain combines TRBV29-1 with TRBJ2-6, with D perhaps matching TRBD1 (7 bases). The V gene lost 3 bases and the J gene lost 1 base, with 13 bases spanning the gap. The CDR3 spans 16 residues. Per germline, CDR1 SQVTM and CDR2 ANQGSEA. Here the CDR3 reads CSVDGGQFSGANVLTF. CDR3 sequence (DNA): TGCAGCGTTGACGGGGGACAGTTTTCTGGGGCCAACGTCCTGACTTTC. Full variable domain (rest looked up from reference TRBV29-1 and TRBJ2-6): SAVISQKPSRDICQRGTSLTIQCQVDSQVTMMFWYRQQPGQSLTLIATANQGSEATYESGFVIDKFPISRPNLTFSTLTVSNMSPEDSSIYLCSVDGGQFSGANVLTFGAGSRLTVL.

V usage is TRBV7-2 and J usage is TRBJ1-2; D is perhaps TRBD1 (5 bases). The germline V and J ends were trimmed by 5 bases and 4 bases, with 14 bases remaining between them. This CDR3 comprises 14 residues. The germline CDR1 and CDR2 sequences are SGHTA and FQGNSA. CDR3: CASSQGPGGYGYTF. CDR3 in DNA: TGTGCCAGCAGCCAGGGACCTGGGGGCTATGGCTACACCTTC.